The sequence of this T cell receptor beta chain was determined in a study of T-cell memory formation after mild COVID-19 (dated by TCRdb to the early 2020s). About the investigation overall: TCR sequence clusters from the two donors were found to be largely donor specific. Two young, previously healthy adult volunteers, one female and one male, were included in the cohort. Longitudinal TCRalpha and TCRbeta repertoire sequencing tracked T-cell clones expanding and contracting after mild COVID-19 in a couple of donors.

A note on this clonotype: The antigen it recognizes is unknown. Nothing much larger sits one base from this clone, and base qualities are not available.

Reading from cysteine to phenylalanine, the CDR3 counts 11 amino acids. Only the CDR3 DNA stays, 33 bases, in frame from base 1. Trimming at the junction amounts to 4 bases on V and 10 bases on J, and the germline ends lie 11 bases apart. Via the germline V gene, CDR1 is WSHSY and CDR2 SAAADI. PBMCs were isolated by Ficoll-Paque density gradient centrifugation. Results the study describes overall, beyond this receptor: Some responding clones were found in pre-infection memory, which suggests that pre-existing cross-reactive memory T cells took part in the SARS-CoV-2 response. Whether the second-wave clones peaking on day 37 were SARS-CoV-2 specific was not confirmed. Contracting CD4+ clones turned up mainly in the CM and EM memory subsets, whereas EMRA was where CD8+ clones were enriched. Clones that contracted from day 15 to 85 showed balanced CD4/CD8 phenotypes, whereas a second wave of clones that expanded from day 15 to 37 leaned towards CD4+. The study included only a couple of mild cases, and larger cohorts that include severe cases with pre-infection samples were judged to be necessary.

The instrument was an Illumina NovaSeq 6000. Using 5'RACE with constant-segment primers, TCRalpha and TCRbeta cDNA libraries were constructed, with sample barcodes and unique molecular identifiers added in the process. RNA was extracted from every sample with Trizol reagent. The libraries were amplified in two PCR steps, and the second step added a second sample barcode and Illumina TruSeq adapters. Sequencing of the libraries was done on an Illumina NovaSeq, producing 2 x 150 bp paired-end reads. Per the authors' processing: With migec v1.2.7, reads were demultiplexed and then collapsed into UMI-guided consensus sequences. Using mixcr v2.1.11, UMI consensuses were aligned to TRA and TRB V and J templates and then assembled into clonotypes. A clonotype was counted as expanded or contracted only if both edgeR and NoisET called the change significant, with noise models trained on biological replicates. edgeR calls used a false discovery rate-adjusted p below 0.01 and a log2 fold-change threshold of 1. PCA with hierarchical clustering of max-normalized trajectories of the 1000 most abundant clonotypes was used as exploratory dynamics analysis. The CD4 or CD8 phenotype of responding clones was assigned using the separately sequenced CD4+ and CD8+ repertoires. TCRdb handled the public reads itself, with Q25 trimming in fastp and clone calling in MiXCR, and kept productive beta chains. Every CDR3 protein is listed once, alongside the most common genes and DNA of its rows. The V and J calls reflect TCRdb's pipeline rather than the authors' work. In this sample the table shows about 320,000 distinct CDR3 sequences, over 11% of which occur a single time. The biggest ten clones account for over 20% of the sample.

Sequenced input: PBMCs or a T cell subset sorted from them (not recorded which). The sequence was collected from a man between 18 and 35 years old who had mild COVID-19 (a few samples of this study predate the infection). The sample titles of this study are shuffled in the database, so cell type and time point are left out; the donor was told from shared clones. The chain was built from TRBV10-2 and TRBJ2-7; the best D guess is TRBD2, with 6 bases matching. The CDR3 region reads CASSASGLQYF. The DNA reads TGCGCCAGCAGTGCCTCGGGACTCCAGTACTTC.